This T cell receptor beta chain was recorded in a study of CD8 T cells in ankylosing spondylitis. Comment on this clonotype: What it binds is not known.

General study points: A motif in TCR beta, a set of about 8 highly homologous variants, appeared characteristic of ankylosing spondylitis blood. Disease-linked clones proved CD8+ and comparatively uncommon in peripheral blood.

Germline V gene sequence: CDR1 LGHNA, CDR2 YSLEER. CDR3 length equals 17 residues. The V and J ends lost 3 bases and 4 bases, in that order; junction bases with no gene match: 10. It was by quantitative 5'-RACE with molecular barcodes that TCR beta libraries were made. MiXCR, run by TCRdb on the 5' RACE reads, gives a single entry per CDR3 protein. Among fewer than 550,000 distinct CDR3 sequences, under 5.5% were seen once, and the ten largest hold 3.5%. Input material: blood, either unsorted or a sorted T cell fraction (not recorded which). This TCR derives from a male donor with ankylosing spondylitis. V is TRBV4-3 and J is TRBJ1-2; 11 nucleotides agree with TRBD1. Here the CDR3 DNA reads TGCGCCAGCAGCCACAACCCGGGACAGGGGGGAGGCTATGGCTACACCTTC. Amino acids: CASSHNPGQGGGYGYTF.